A single sample is the source of the 23 T cell receptor beta chains below, sequenced in a study of blood T cell repertoires in COVID-19. Clones were sequenced by immunoSEQ multiplex PCR, and TCRdb holds only the in-frame ones, with some missing. The profile shows about 320,000 clones, approximately 88% of them singletons. The sample consisted of PBMCs or T cells enriched from blood (not recorded which). The source is a man aged 55 to 70 who had recovered from COVID-19.

The chain employs TRBV5-6 and TRBJ1-2; 9 bases match TRBD1. Trimming at V came to 0 bases and at J to 4 bases, leaving 4 bases not matched to a gene. From germline, CDR1 is SGHDT and CDR2 YYEEEE. The CDR3 runs to 15 residues. The CDR3: CASSLGGQGGYGYTF. Written as DNA, the CDR3 is TGTGCCAGCAGCTTGGGGGGACAGGGTGGCTATGGCTACACCTTC.

V gene TRBV14 combines with J gene TRBJ2-1, with D maybe TRBD2 (5 bases). Germline V gene sequence: CDR1 SGHDN, CDR2 FVKESK. The CDR3 sequence is 16 residues long. Trimming pared 1 base from V and 9 bases from J, leaving 19 bases between. CDR3 loop: CASSQVVLVRGTEQFF. CDR3 coding DNA: TGTGCCAGCAGCCAAGTTGTACTAGTAAGAGGAACTGAGCAGTTCTTC. The variable domain in full, completed from reference TRBV14 and TRBJ2-1, reads EAGVTQFPSHSVIEKGQTVTLRCDPISGHDNLYWYRRVMGKEIKFLLHFVKESKQDESGMPNNRFLAERTGGTYSTLKVQPAELEDSGVYFCASSQVVLVRGTEQFFGPGTRLTVL.

This clone was seen just once. V is TRBV9 and J is TRBJ2-2; possibly TRBD1 for D (6 bases). The CDR3 totals 15 residues. Germline V gene data show CDR1 as SGDLS and CDR2 as YYNGEE. V was pared by 4 bases and J by 2 bases, with 12 bases between. The CDR3 DNA reads as TGTGCCAGCAGCCACGGACAGATAAACACCGGGGAGCTGTTTTTT. Protein product: CASSHGQINTGELFF.

The chain carries TRBV6-6 and TRBJ2-1, with 13 bases fitting TRBD2. J was trimmed by 7 bases and V by 5 bases; bases with no gene match: 5. The V gene's germline CDR1 is MNHNY and CDR2 SVGAGI (reference sequence). This CDR3 spans 15 amino acids. CDR3 sequence reads: CASSGTSGIRNEQFF. CDR3 sequence (DNA): TGTGCCAGCAGTGGGACTAGCGGGATTAGGAATGAGCAGTTCTTC.

The CDR3 protein is CASSRIQGLGNQPQHF. In DNA form, the CDR3 reads TGTGCCAGCAGCCGGATACAGGGTCTAGGCAATCAGCCCCAGCATTTT. V usage is TRBV4-2 and J usage is TRBJ1-5, with D tentatively TRBD1 (6 bases). Germline V gives CDR1 LGHNA, CDR2 YNFKEQ. The CDR3 consists of 16 residues. V was clipped by 4 bases and J by 2 bases, with 15 bases between them.

Of note for this clone: Other DNA sequences of this sample code for an identical CDR3. The CDR3 nucleotides read TGTGCCAGTAGGACAGGGTTGAACACTGAAGCTTTCTTT. Translated, it gives CASRTGLNTEAFF. The chain uses TRBV19 and TRBJ1-1, with TRBD1 matching 7 bases. This CDR3 spans 13 amino acids. V dropped 6 bases and J dropped 0; count of bases not matched to a gene: 1. CDR1 is LNHDA and CDR2 is SQIVND in the germline V gene (reference sequence).

The J gene is TRBJ2-3, the V gene TRBV2, with 7 bases lining up with TRBD2. The CDR3 runs to 15 residues. With 2 bases clipped from V and 5 bases from J, the junction kept 7 bases outside the gene matches. In germline, CDR1 is SNHLY, CDR2 FYNNEI. CDR3 protein: CASSEQGGRGDTQYF. In nucleotides, the CDR3 is TGTGCCAGCAGTGAACAGGGCGGGAGAGGAGATACGCAGTATTTT.

This rearrangement joins TRBV28 to TRBJ2-3, with a weak D call TRBD1 (6 bases). The CDR3 length is 16 residues. Germline V CDR1 and CDR2: MDHEN, SYDVKM. The germline V and J ends were trimmed by 0 bases and 2 bases, with 12 bases remaining between them. The CDR3 nucleotides are TGTGCCAGCAGTTTATGGGGCAGGGGATCCACAGATACGCAGTATTTT. Amino acid sequence: CASSLWGRGSTDTQYF.

V usage is TRBV18 and J usage is TRBJ2-3; TRBD1 is a possible D gene (6 bases). The V end lost 0 bases, the J end lost 2 bases, and 12 bases lay between the germline ends. From germline, CDR1 is KGHSH and CDR2 LQKENI. This CDR3 spans 16 amino acids. The CDR3 region has the DNA TGTGCCAGCTCACCACCGTCAGGGGCCCCCACAGATACGCAGTATTTT. Amino acid sequence: CASSPPSGAPTDTQYF.

The V and J genes are TRBV5-5 and TRBJ2-7; 10 bases map to TRBD1. The CDR3 has 16 residues. Germline CDR1 reads SGHKS; CDR2 reads YYEKEE (reference sequence). V shed 0 bases, J shed 4 bases, and the junction held 7 bases outside the gene matches. Here the CDR3 reads CASSLVGTGAKYEQYF. In DNA, the CDR3 is TGTGCCAGCAGCTTGGTTGGGACAGGGGCTAAGTACGAGCAGTACTTC. Based on the CDR3 plus reference TRBV5-5 and TRBJ2-7, the full variable domain is DAGVTQSPTHLIKTRGQQVTLRCSPISGHKSVSWYQQVLGQGPQFIFQYYEKEERGRGNFPDRFSARQFPNYSSELNVNALLLGDSALYLCASSLVGTGAKYEQYFGPGTRLTVT.

The V call is TRBV5-1, the J call TRBJ2-3; 12 bases align to TRBD2. Germline loops: CDR1 SGHRS, CDR2 YFSETQ. V shed 0 bases, J shed 4 bases, and the junction held 9 bases outside the gene matches. The CDR3 extends over 18 amino acids. The CDR3 DNA follows: TGCGCCAGCAGCTTGGGCCCCATACTAGCGGGAGGCCCAGATACGCAGTATTTT. This sequence encodes CASSLGPILAGGPDTQYF.

V usage is TRBV19 and J usage is TRBJ2-6, with 9 nucleotides matching TRBD1. V lost 5 bases and J lost 3; bases outside the gene matches: 11. This CDR3 contains 18 residues. The V gene's germline CDR1 is LNHDA and CDR2 SQIVND (reference sequence). The CDR3 spells CASSPGTGMSYGANVLTF. In nucleotides, the CDR3 is TGTGCCAGTAGTCCCGGGACAGGGATGTCGTATGGGGCCAACGTCCTGACTTTC.

The chain recombines TRBV6-5 with TRBJ1-5; unclear D gene. The germline V gene encodes CDR1 MNHEY and CDR2 SVGAGI. V lost 4 bases and J 2 bases, leaving 12 bases between the germline ends. The CDR3 covers 15 residues. The CDR3 is CASSSGSLRNQPQHF. The CDR3 DNA is TGTGCCAGCAGTTCAGGCAGCCTGCGCAATCAGCCCCAGCATTTT.

The rearrangement joins TRBV5-1 to TRBJ1-3; D may be TRBD1 (5 bases). The CDR3 is made up of 14 amino acids. From germline, CDR1 is SGHRS and CDR2 YFSETQ. With 0 bases removed from V and 3 bases from J, the gap between germline ends came to 7 bases. The CDR3 DNA reads TGCGCCAGCAGCTTGGAAGGGGATGGAAACACCATATATTTT. Translating gives CASSLEGDGNTIYF.

The rearrangement joins TRBV11-2 to TRBJ2-7; D might be TRBD2 (5 bases). Germline V lookup: CDR1 SGHAT, CDR2 FQNNGV. The CDR3 runs to 14 residues. The V end was cut by 2 bases, the J end by 6 bases, with 14 bases between. The CDR3 spells CASSLTGTLGEQYF. DNA of the CDR3: TGTGCCAGCAGCTTAACGGGAACCCTCGGCGAGCAGTACTTC.

This sequence joins TRBV7-9 and TRBJ2-7; D gene ambiguous. Trimming took 3 bases from V and 2 from J, leaving 14 bases between them. There are 15 residues in the CDR3. CDR1 SEHNR and CDR2 FQNEAQ come from the germline V gene (reference sequence). CDR3 sequence reads: CASSFMSPGPYEQYF. DNA of the CDR3: TGTGCCAGCAGCTTCATGTCCCCGGGTCCCTACGAGCAGTACTTC.

This clone is a singleton in its sample. The V gene is TRBV5-5, the J gene TRBJ2-1, with D possibly TRBD1 on 6 matching bases. The CDR3 runs to 15 residues. Trimming left V 1 base short and J 5 bases short, with 13 bases between. The germline V gene has CDR1 SGHKS and CDR2 YYEKEE (reference sequence). CDR3 amino acids: CASSLTGQNHNEQFF. CDR3 nucleotides: TGTGCCAGCAGCTTGACGGGACAAAACCACAATGAGCAGTTCTTC.

CDR3 loop: CASSRAGPRETQYF. Here the CDR3 DNA reads TGTGCCAGCAGCAGAGCGGGGCCACGGGAGACCCAGTACTTC. The chain is built from TRBV7-3 and TRBJ2-5; 7 bases map to TRBD2. The CDR3 totals 14 residues. Trimming at V came to 5 bases and at J to 5 bases, leaving 8 bases not matched to a gene. Germline V gene lookup returns CDR1 SGHTA and CDR2 FQGTGA. The entire variable domain, with the rest obtained from reference TRBV7-3 and TRBJ2-5, is as follows: GAGVSQTPSNKVTEKGKYVELRCDPISGHTALYWYRQSLGQGPEFLIYFQGTGAADDSGLPNDRFFAVRPEGSVSTLKIQRTERGDSAVYLCASSRAGPRETQYFGPGTRLLVL.

The chain combines TRBV18 with TRBJ2-7; D might be TRBD2 (5 bases). Looked up from germline, CDR1 is KGHSH and CDR2 is LQKENI. The CDR3 contains 13 residues. Trimming stripped 3 bases from V and 8 bases from J, with 14 bases between. This chain's CDR3 is CASSPETTPQQYF. The CDR3 DNA reads as TGTGCCAGCTCACCTGAGACTACCCCGCAGCAGTACTTC.

The rearrangement joins TRBV7-9 to TRBJ2-3, with D possibly being TRBD1 (5 bases). This CDR3 has 16 residues. V dropped 4 bases and J dropped 3 bases, with 17 bases sitting between them. Germline V gene sequence: CDR1 SEHNR, CDR2 FQNEAQ (reference sequence). The CDR3 reads CASSWGGGARTDTQYF. CDR3 DNA sequence: TGTGCCAGCAGCTGGGGCGGCGGCGCCCGAACAGATACGCAGTATTTT.

CDR3 residues: CASSPVPGDQPQHF. In DNA, the CDR3 is TGTGCCAGCTCACCGGTTCCAGGGGATCAGCCCCAGCATTTT. V and J are TRBV18 and TRBJ1-5, with D perhaps TRBD1 (6 bases). The CDR3 is 14 residues long. Trimming stripped 3 bases from V and 5 bases from J, with 11 bases between. Germline V gene sequence: CDR1 KGHSH, CDR2 LQKENI.

The rearrangement uses TRBV19 and TRBJ2-6, with a possible D match to TRBD1 (5 bases). Trimming shortened V by 3 bases and J by 8 bases, and 17 bases separated the two germline ends. Germline loops: CDR1 LNHDA, CDR2 SQIVND (reference sequence). The CDR3 totals 16 residues. The CDR3 nucleotides are TGTGCCAGTAGTATTTGGGTAGGGGTAAGGACCAACGTCCTGACTTTC. Protein: CASSIWVGVRTNVLTF.

The V gene is TRBV4-2, the J gene TRBJ2-5, with a tentative D call TRBD1 (6 bases). The CDR3 extends over 14 amino acids. The V gene lost 1 base and the J gene lost 3 bases, with 9 bases spanning the gap. The V gene's germline CDR1 is LGHNA and CDR2 YNFKEQ. CDR3: CASSQGQAEETQYF. For the CDR3, the DNA is TGTGCCAGCAGCCAAGGACAGGCCGAAGAGACCCAGTACTTC.